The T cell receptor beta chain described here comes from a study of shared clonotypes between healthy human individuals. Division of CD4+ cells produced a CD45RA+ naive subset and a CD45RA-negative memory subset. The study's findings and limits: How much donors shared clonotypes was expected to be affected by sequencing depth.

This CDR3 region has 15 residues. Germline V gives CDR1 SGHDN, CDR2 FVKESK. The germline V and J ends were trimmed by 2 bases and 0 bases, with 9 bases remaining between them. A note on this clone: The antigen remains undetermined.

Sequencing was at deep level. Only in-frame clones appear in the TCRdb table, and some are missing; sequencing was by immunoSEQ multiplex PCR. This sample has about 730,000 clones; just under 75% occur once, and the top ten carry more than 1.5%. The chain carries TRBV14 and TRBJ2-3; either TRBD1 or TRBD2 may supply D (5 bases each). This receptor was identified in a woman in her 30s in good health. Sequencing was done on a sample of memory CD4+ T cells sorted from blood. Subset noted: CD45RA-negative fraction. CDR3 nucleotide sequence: TGTGCCAGCAGCCAACGGGGCAGCAGCACAGATACGCAGTATTTT. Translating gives CASSQRGSSTDTQYF.